Described below is a single TCR beta chain sequence and its context. J lost 3 bases, V lost 2 bases, and 5 bases had no gene match. In germline, CDR1 is MGHRA, CDR2 YSYEKL. This CDR3 comprises 15 residues. The sample is drawn from a study of blood T cell repertoires in COVID-19. Across the study: In each case, the material was cDNA or gDNA derived from T cells, B-cell-depleted T cells, or PBMCs.

The protocol was immunoSEQ multiplex PCR, while the TCRdb copy is restricted to in-frame clones and leaves out a portion. The top ten clones hold less than 3.5% of a sample with tens of thousands of clones, approximately 95% of them seen once. Sequencing was performed on peripheral blood. The origin of this receptor is a man between 65 and 85 years old with active COVID-19. V and J are TRBV4-1 and TRBJ2-7; 9 nucleotides agree with TRBD1. CDR3 residues: CASSQKTGGIYEQYF. CDR3 nucleotide sequence: TGCGCCAGCAGCCAAAAGACAGGGGGAATCTACGAGCAGTACTTC.